The 12 T cell receptor beta chains below were found in one sample sequenced in a study of T cell changes during pregnancy in multiple sclerosis. TCRdb's copy holds only in-frame clones and misses some; the assay was immunoSEQ multiplex PCR. In the table there are approximately 79,000 clones, more than 80% of which are singletons. Source: CD4+ T cells from peripheral blood mononuclear cells, taken before pregnancy. The receptors here all came from a female donor with multiple sclerosis, enrolled in a pregnancy study.

The chain has TRBV18 and TRBJ2-2, with D hard to call. The V end lost 6 bases, the J end lost 11 bases, and 13 bases lay between the germline ends. Germline V gene sequence: CDR1 KGHSH, CDR2 LQKENI. The CDR3 is 12 residues long. CDR3 protein: CASSLRVFELFF. DNA of the CDR3: TGTGCCAGCTCCCTCCGGGTCTTCGAGCTGTTTTTT.

The chain couples TRBV5-1 to TRBJ1-4, with D tentatively TRBD1 (5 bases). Germline CDR1 reads SGHRS; CDR2 reads YFSETQ. The V gene lost 4 bases and the J gene lost 7 bases, with 14 bases spanning the gap. CDR3 size: 14 residues. The CDR3 DNA reads as TGCGCCAGCAGCCCGACGGGGGGGGGTGAAAAACTGTTTTTT. Translating gives CASSPTGGGEKLFF.

The CDR3 DNA sequence: TGTGCCAGTAGTATACCGGGAGCTACCTACGAGCAGTACTTC. Its translation: CASSIPGATYEQYF. This sequence joins TRBV19 and TRBJ2-7, with a weak D call TRBD2 (6 bases). V lost 2 bases and J 2 bases, leaving 10 bases between the germline ends. The CDR3 spans 14 residues. Germline V gene data show CDR1 as LNHDA and CDR2 as SQIVND (reference sequence).

The gene calls are TRBV29-1 and TRBJ2-5; 8 bases agree with TRBD1. This CDR3 has 13 residues. Germline V gene lookup returns CDR1 SQVTM and CDR2 ANQGSEA. J was trimmed by 4 bases and V by 7 bases; bases with no gene match: 8. This chain's CDR3 is CSGQGIKGETQYF. As DNA, the CDR3 is TGCAGCGGACAGGGGATCAAGGGAGAGACCCAGTACTTC.

The genes are TRBV25-1 and TRBJ2-3; D possibly corresponds to TRBD1 (5 bases). Trimming took 6 bases from V and 2 from J, leaving 18 bases between them. The germline V gene has CDR1 MGHDK and CDR2 SYGVNS. There are 16 residues in the CDR3. The CDR3 is CASRLTTGSPTDTQYF. CDR3 DNA sequence: TGTGCCAGCAGACTTACAACAGGTTCCCCCACAGATACGCAGTATTTT.

The J gene is TRBJ1-2, the V gene TRBV7-9; D remains ambiguous. Germline lookup yields CDR1 SEHNR and CDR2 FQNEAQ (reference sequence). The CDR3 covers 14 residues. V was cut by 1 base and J by 2 bases, with 8 bases left in between. CDR3 loop: CASSLGESNYGYTF. CDR3 DNA sequence: TGTGCCAGCAGCTTAGGAGAATCCAACTATGGCTACACCTTC.

This chain uses TRBV4-2 with TRBJ2-7, with D unclear. V dropped 1 base and J dropped 7 bases, with 14 bases sitting between them. CDR1 and CDR2 from the germline V gene are LGHNA and YNFKEQ. The CDR3 covers 14 residues. The DNA for the CDR3 is TGTGCCAGCAGCCAAGTACCGGCTAGTCGTGAGCAGTACTTC. Encoded protein: CASSQVPASREQYF.

This clone was observed once. The J gene is TRBJ1-1, the V gene TRBV2; possible D gene TRBD1, 5 bases. Germline V gene data show CDR1 as SNHLY and CDR2 as FYNNEI. V gave up 1 base and J gave up 9 bases, with 21 bases separating them. This CDR3 is 16 amino acids long. As DNA, the CDR3 is TGTGCCAGCAGTGAAGAGGCCAGGGCAATCGGGTCAAAAGCTTTCTTT. Translating it yields CASSEEARAIGSKAFF.

The gene calls are TRBV7-8 and TRBJ2-7, with D possibly TRBD2 on 6 matching bases. CDR3 size: 15 residues. The germline CDR1 and CDR2 sequences are SGHVS and FQNEAQ. V was clipped by 5 bases and J by 3 bases, with 17 bases between them. The CDR3 region is CASSLRDFLSYEQYF. CDR3 in DNA: TGTGCCAGCAGCCTCCGGGACTTCCTTAGCTACGAGCAGTACTTC.

The chain is built from TRBV5-8 and TRBJ2-7; TRBD2 is a possible D gene (5 bases). The length of the CDR3 is 14 residues. V lost 7 bases to trimming and J lost 5 bases, with 19 bases between them. Germline values: CDR1 SGHTS, CDR2 YDEGEE. The CDR3 spells CASGTVSRGNEQYF. The CDR3 nucleotides read TGTGCCAGCGGCACTGTCAGCAGAGGGAACGAGCAGTACTTC.

This clone was observed once. The V call is TRBV10-3, the J call TRBJ2-1; D not certain. With 2 bases removed from V and 7 bases from J, the gap between germline ends came to 9 bases. This CDR3 region has 13 residues. CDR1 and CDR2 (germline): ENHRY, SYGVKD. CDR3 loop: CAISEGQKNEQFF. The CDR3 coding sequence is TGTGCCATCAGTGAGGGGCAAAAGAATGAGCAGTTCTTC.

The chain is built from TRBV6-5 and TRBJ1-2; no clear D. The CDR3 contains 15 residues. V lost 0 bases, J lost 4 bases, and 12 bases lay in between. The V gene's germline CDR1 is MNHEY and CDR2 SVGAGI. The CDR3 DNA is TGTGCCAGCAGTTACTCCGGCAAGGGAGGCTATGGCTACACCTTC. Translated: CASSYSGKGGYGYTF.